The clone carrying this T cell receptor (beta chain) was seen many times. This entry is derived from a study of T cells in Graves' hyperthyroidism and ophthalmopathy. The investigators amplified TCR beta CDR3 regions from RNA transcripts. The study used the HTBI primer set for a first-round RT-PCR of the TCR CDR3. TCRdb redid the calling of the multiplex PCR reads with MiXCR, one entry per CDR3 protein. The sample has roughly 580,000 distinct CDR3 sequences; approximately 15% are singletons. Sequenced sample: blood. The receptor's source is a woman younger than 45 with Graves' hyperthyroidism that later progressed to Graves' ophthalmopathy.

Here the CDR3 reads CASSQVAFSYNEQFF. The DNA of the CDR3 is TGTGCCAGCAGCCAAGTCGCATTCTCCTACAATGAGCAGTTCTTC. This chain connects TRBV14 to TRBJ2-1; D unclear. Deletions cut 1 base from V and 0 bases from J, with 7 bases between. CDR1 is SGHDN and CDR2 is FVKESK in the germline V gene. There are 15 residues in the CDR3.